This TCR beta chain stems from a study of blood T cells in healthy people across ages. Background on the study: Capturing about one barcoded beta molecule per two T cells was achieved by template switching.

Per the germline V gene, CDR1 is ENHRY and CDR2 is SYGVKD. The CDR3 totals 12 residues. Trimming left V 0 bases short and J 6 bases short, with 4 bases between. At least ten counts were recorded for this clonotype. Using a J-beta primer mix together with a sample-barcoded 5' primer, a second PCR was run for roughly 7 to 12 cycles. A tag from a template-switch adaptor with 12 random nucleotides marked each cDNA molecule. MiXCR was run by TCRdb on the 5' RACE reads, yielding one entry per CDR3 protein. The table lists some 1,500,000 distinct CDR3 sequences, roughly two fifths of them singletons. Specimen: blood. V and J are TRBV10-3 and TRBJ2-3; D gene uncertain. This sequence was found in a woman between 18 and 29 years old in good health. Written as DNA, the CDR3 is TGTGCCATCAGTGAGTCGTCGGATACGCAGTATTTT. Translated, it gives CAISESSDTQYF.